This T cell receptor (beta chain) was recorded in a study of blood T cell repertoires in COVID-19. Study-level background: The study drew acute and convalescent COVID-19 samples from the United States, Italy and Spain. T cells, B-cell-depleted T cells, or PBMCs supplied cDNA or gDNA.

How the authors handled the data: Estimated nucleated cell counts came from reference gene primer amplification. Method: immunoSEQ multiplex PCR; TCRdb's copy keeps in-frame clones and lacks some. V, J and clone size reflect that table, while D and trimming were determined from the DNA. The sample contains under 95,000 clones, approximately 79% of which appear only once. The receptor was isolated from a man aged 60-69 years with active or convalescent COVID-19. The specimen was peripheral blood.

The CDR3 sequence: CASRDGGGGETQYF. The DNA for the CDR3 is TGTGCCAGCAGGGATGGGGGAGGCGGAGAGACCCAGTACTTC. The chain recombines TRBV2 with TRBJ2-5; the D gene is possibly TRBD2 (6 bases). CDR1 and CDR2 (germline): SNHLY, FYNNEI. This CDR3 is built from 14 residues. V lost 6 bases to trimming and J lost 4 bases, with 15 bases between them.